These 23 T cell receptor beta chains originate from one sample sequenced in a study of blood T cell repertoires in COVID-19. The method was immunoSEQ multiplex PCR; TCRdb's version includes in-frame clones alone and lacks a portion of them. The repertoire holds 200,000 to 250,000 clones, with roughly 75% as singletons. The sequencing input was peripheral blood. The receptors derive from a woman between 70 and 85 years old with acute or convalescent COVID-19.

The chain uses TRBV30 and TRBJ1-2; TRBD1 might be the D (5 bases). The CDR3 loop spans 11 amino acids. Germline V CDR1 and CDR2: GTSNPN, SVGIG (reference sequence). Trimming removed 5 bases from V and 8 bases from J, with 12 bases in between. The CDR3 coding sequence is TGTGCCTGGGTAGGGGCGGGAGGCTACACCTTC. Protein sequence: CAWVGAGGYTF.

This rearrangement joins TRBV28 to TRBJ1-2, with TRBD1 matching over 7 bases. J gave up 3 bases and V 7 bases, and 11 bases lay outside the gene matches. In germline, CDR1 is MDHEN, CDR2 SYDVKM. This CDR3 has 15 residues. CDR3 in amino acids: CASTPSRDRYYGYTF. CDR3 nucleotides: TGTGCCAGCACCCCATCCCGGGACAGATACTATGGCTACACCTTC.

V gene TRBV23-1 combines with J gene TRBJ1-2; 9 bases line up with TRBD1. TRBV23-1 is an ORF, and what it does is uncertain. The junction had 6 bases not matched to a gene; V was cut back by 4 bases and J by 3 bases. The CDR3 is made up of 15 amino acids. CDR3 DNA sequence: TGCGCCAGCAGTCCCCACGGGACAGGGTACTATGGCTACACCTTC. Its protein is CASSPHGTGYYGYTF.

The chain is built from TRBV27 and TRBJ1-5, with unresolved D. Trimming removed 7 bases from V and 5 bases from J, with 24 bases in between. CDR1 is MNHEY and CDR2 is SMNVEV in the germline V gene (reference sequence). The CDR3 consists of 17 residues. CDR3 sequence: CASTAPDTFPSYQPQHF. CDR3 DNA sequence: TGTGCCAGCACCGCTCCCGACACCTTCCCCTCCTATCAGCCCCAGCATTTT.

The chain has TRBV6-5 and TRBJ2-7; D possibly corresponds to TRBD2 (6 bases). The CDR3 contains 15 residues. The germline V gene encodes CDR1 MNHEY and CDR2 SVGAGI. Trimming stripped 5 bases from V and 0 bases from J, with 14 bases between. The CDR3 reads CASSPISGLSYEQYF. CDR3 nucleotides: TGTGCCAGCAGTCCCATAAGCGGGCTCTCCTACGAGCAGTACTTC.

This chain uses TRBV25-1 with TRBJ1-5; D is perhaps TRBD1 (5 bases). Germline-derived CDR1 and CDR2 are MGHDK and SYGVNS. The CDR3 has 14 amino acids. With 2 bases removed from V and 1 base from J, the gap between germline ends came to 6 bases. Here the CDR3 DNA reads TGTGCCAGCAGTGAACACAGGAGCAATCAGCCCCAGCATTTT. It yields the protein CASSEHRSNQPQHF.

This rearrangement joins TRBV14 to TRBJ1-4; D remains unclear. The CDR3 length is 14 residues. In germline, CDR1 is SGHDN, CDR2 FVKESK. Trimming took off 1 base at V and 4 bases at J, with 7 bases between the two ends. The CDR3 DNA is TGTGCCAGCAGCCAAGTGGCGGGTAATGAAAAACTGTTTTTT. Encoded protein: CASSQVAGNEKLFF.

The rearrangement links TRBV6-5 to TRBJ1-5; possible D gene TRBD1, 5 bases. From germline, CDR1 is MNHEY and CDR2 SVGAGI. The CDR3 is made up of 15 amino acids. Trimming removed 8 bases from V and 2 bases from J, with 16 bases in between. This CDR3 is CASDGQGRGNQPQHF. The CDR3 DNA reads as TGTGCCAGCGATGGTCAGGGAAGGGGCAATCAGCCCCAGCATTTT.

The chain joins TRBV10-3 to TRBJ2-1; 9 bases align to TRBD2. Germline CDR1 reads ENHRY; CDR2 reads SYGVKD. J gave up 5 bases and V 2 bases, and 7 bases lay outside the gene matches. This CDR3 has 16 amino acids. The CDR3 nucleotides read TGTGCCATCAGTGAGCCTAGCGGGACCCAGCACAATGAGCAGTTCTTC. Residues: CAISEPSGTQHNEQFF.

V is TRBV10-3 and J is TRBJ1-3; a weak D match, TRBD1 (6 bases). Germline CDR1 and CDR2: ENHRY and SYGVKD. This CDR3 comprises 14 residues. V shed 9 bases and J shed 3 bases, with 15 bases lying between them. This CDR3 reads CAMNRELGGNTIYF. In DNA, the CDR3 is TGTGCCATGAACAGGGAGTTGGGTGGAAACACCATATATTTT.

This chain links TRBV5-1 with TRBJ2-3; 15 nucleotides match TRBD2. Trimming cost V 2 bases and J 4 bases; bases outside gene matches: 2. The CDR3 covers 16 residues. CDR1 SGHRS and CDR2 YFSETQ come from the germline V gene. The CDR3 bases are TGCGCCAGCAGCTTCGGACTAGCGGGGGGGGCAGATACGCAGTATTTT. Translation: CASSFGLAGGADTQYF.

In this sample, this clone turned up a few times. The gene calls are TRBV7-2 and TRBJ1-4; 9 positions agree with TRBD1. In germline, CDR1 is SGHTA, CDR2 FQGNSA. The CDR3 is 16 amino acids. V dropped 4 bases and J dropped 5; count of bases not matched to a gene: 8. CDR3 region: CASSSRPGTGNEKLFF. The CDR3 DNA reads as TGTGCCAGCAGCTCCCGCCCGGGGACAGGGAATGAAAAACTGTTTTTT.

This sequence joins TRBV27 and TRBJ2-7, with 9 bases aligning to TRBD1. The V gene end was trimmed by 7 bases and the J gene end by 3 bases; junction bases not matched to a gene: 10. CDR1 is MNHEY and CDR2 is SMNVEV in the germline V gene (reference sequence). The CDR3 is 15 amino acids. The CDR3 spells CASIQKGTGRYEQYF. DNA of the CDR3: TGTGCCAGCATCCAGAAGGGGACAGGGCGCTACGAGCAGTACTTC.

This chain joins TRBV5-1 and TRBJ2-3, with a weak D call TRBD1 (6 bases). This CDR3 contains 13 residues. Germline V CDR1 and CDR2: SGHRS, YFSETQ. Trimming removed 0 bases at V and 5 bases at J, with 7 bases between. The CDR3 protein is CASSLDREDTQYF. CDR3 DNA: TGCGCCAGCAGCTTGGACAGGGAAGATACGCAGTATTTT.

In its sample, this clone was seen once. The chain uses TRBV12-3 or TRBV12-4 and TRBJ1-4; TRBD1 agrees at 7 bases. V was clipped by 4 bases and J by 11 bases; unmatched bases: 4. The CDR3 consists of 12 residues. CDR3 sequence reads: CASSYTGVKLFF. The CDR3 DNA follows: TGTGCCAGCAGTTACACAGGGGTGAAACTGTTTTTT.

This chain connects TRBV27 to TRBJ1-4, with D maybe TRBD1 (6 bases). Deletions cut 7 bases from V and 3 bases from J, with 21 bases between. CDR3 size: 17 residues. Germline CDR1 reads MNHEY; CDR2 reads SMNVEV (reference sequence). The CDR3 DNA sequence: TGTGCCAGCAAAGGATACAGGGTCGATATGGCTAATGAAAAACTGTTTTTT. Translated: CASKGYRVDMANEKLFF.

The genes are TRBV6-2 or TRBV6-3 and TRBJ2-2; 11 nucleotides agree with TRBD2. The CDR3 covers 18 residues. The germline V gene has CDR1 MNHEY and CDR2 SVGEGT. J was trimmed by 5 bases and V by 6 bases; bases with no gene match: 14. The CDR3 reads CASSPILLAGVQTGELFF. In DNA, the CDR3 is TGTGCCAGCAGCCCAATACTACTAGCGGGAGTACAGACCGGGGAGCTGTTTTTT.

Here the CDR3 DNA reads TGTGCCAGCGCGGGACAGGGGATGACAGATACGCAGTATTTT. Translated: CASAGQGMTDTQYF. The chain is built from TRBV2 and TRBJ2-3, with 10 bases identical to TRBD1. CDR3 length: 14 amino acids. Germline trimming cut 8 bases from V and 3 bases from J; bases unmatched to any gene: 5. Germline CDR1 reads SNHLY; CDR2 reads FYNNEI.

The chain recombines TRBV7-2 with TRBJ1-3; 9 nucleotides match TRBD1. The CDR3 spans 16 residues. Trimming at V came to 4 bases and at J to 1 base, leaving 5 bases not matched to a gene. The germline V gene encodes CDR1 SGHTA and CDR2 FQGNSA. CDR3: CASSSGTGLSGNTIYF. CDR3 nucleotide sequence: TGTGCCAGCAGCTCGGGGACAGGGTTATCTGGAAACACCATATATTTT.

The V call is TRBV28, the J call TRBJ2-7, with TRBD2 matching 8 bases. The germline gives CDR1 MDHEN, CDR2 SYDVKM. V lost 5 bases to trimming and J lost 7 bases; unmatched junction nucleotides: 16. This CDR3 is 16 amino acids long. In nucleotides, the CDR3 is TGTGCCAGCAGTCCGCCCCCAGCGGGAGTCAGTCATGAGCAGTACTTC. Encoded protein: CASSPPPAGVSHEQYF. The full variable domain, its missing parts supplied by reference TRBV28 and TRBJ2-7, is DVKVTQSSRYLVKRTGEKVFLECVQDMDHENMFWYRQDPGLGLRLIYFSYDVKMKEKGDIPEGYSVSREKKERFSLILESASTNQTSMYLCASSPPPAGVSHEQYFGPGTRLTVT.

This clone was found once. The DNA for the CDR3 is TGTGCCAGCAGCTTCTTCGCGGGACAGGGTGACGGGGAGCAGTTCTTC. Residues: CASSFFAGQGDGEQFF. The chain is built from TRBV7-9 and TRBJ2-1; TRBD1 aligns across 9 bases. The V segment lost 3 bases and the J segment 10 bases; nucleotides outside the gene matches: 13. The germline CDR1 and CDR2 sequences are SEHNR and FQNEAQ (reference sequence). The CDR3 is 16 residues long.

This clone appeared once. V usage is TRBV5-1 and J usage is TRBJ2-7, with 10 bases lining up with TRBD1. V gave up 4 bases and J gave up 3 bases; unmatched junction bases: 16. This CDR3 has 18 amino acids. Germline CDR1 reads SGHRS; CDR2 reads YFSETQ. CDR3 amino acids: CASSPRDRGDVLRYEQYF. Written as DNA, the CDR3 is TGCGCCAGCAGCCCCCGGGACAGGGGCGACGTCCTACGCTACGAGCAGTACTTC.

The chain is built from TRBV5-1 and TRBJ1-3, with 8 positions matching TRBD1. Germline values: CDR1 SGHRS, CDR2 YFSETQ. This CDR3 region has 16 residues. Losses at the gene ends were 4 bases for V and 0 bases for J; bases not matched to a gene: 6. The CDR3 DNA reads TGCGCCAGCAGCCCGGGACAGGCAATCTCTGGAAACACCATATATTTT. Its protein product is CASSPGQAISGNTIYF.